The clone carrying this TCR beta chain was detected a few times. This sample is drawn from a study of blood T cell repertoires in COVID-19. Deletions cut 3 bases from V and 0 bases from J, with 9 bases between. Looked up from germline, CDR1 is SGHNT and CDR2 is YYREEE (reference sequence). The CDR3 covers 14 residues. Here immunoSEQ multiplex PCR was the method, and the copy in TCRdb shows in-frame clones only, minus some. The repertoire holds 60,000 to 75,000 clones, with approximately 82% as singletons. The clonotype originates from a human donor in a cohort sampled during active COVID-19. This chain connects TRBV5-4 to TRBJ2-5; a possible D gene is TRBD1 (6 bases). Sequencing was carried out using peripheral blood. DNA for the CDR3: TGTGCCAGCAGCTCAACAGGGTACCAAGAGACCCAGTACTTC. The encoded protein is CASSSTGYQETQYF.